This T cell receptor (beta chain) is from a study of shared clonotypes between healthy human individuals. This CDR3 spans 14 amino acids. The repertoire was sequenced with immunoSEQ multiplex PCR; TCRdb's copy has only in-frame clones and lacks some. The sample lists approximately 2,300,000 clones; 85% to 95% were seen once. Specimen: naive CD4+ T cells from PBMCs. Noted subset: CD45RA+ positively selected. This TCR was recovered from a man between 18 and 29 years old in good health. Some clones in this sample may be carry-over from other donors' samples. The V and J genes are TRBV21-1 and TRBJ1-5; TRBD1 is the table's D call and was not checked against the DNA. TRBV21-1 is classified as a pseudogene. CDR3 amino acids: CASSTRRGDQPQHF. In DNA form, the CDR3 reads TGTGCCAGCAGCACCCGAAGGGGCGATCAGCCCCAGCATTTT.